These 20 T cell receptor beta chains came from one sample sequenced in a study of CD8 T cells in ankylosing spondylitis. TCRdb passed the 5' RACE reads through MiXCR, listing each CDR3 protein once. The data show roughly 40,000 distinct CDR3 sequences, approximately 11% seen once. The specimen sequenced was blood, either unsorted or a sorted T cell fraction (not recorded which). The receptor set was obtained from a male donor with ankylosing spondylitis or in good health (not recorded which).

In this sample, this clonotype turned up a few times. The chain joins TRBV12-3 or TRBV12-4 to TRBJ2-3; possible D gene TRBD2, 6 bases. Deletions cut 1 base from V and 5 bases from J, with 13 bases between. The CDR3 length is 15 residues. In DNA, the CDR3 is TGTGCCAGCAGTTTAGTCGGCGGGGAAGGAGATACGCAGTATTTT. It specifies CASSLVGGEGDTQYF.

This clonotype was detected only a few times. V and J are TRBV5-1 and TRBJ2-1, with D hard to call. CDR1 SGHRS and CDR2 YFSETQ come from the germline V gene. V gave up 6 bases and J gave up 8 bases, with 15 bases separating them. CDR3 size: 13 residues. The CDR3 spells CASNTLGLHEQFF. The CDR3 bases are TGCGCCAGCAACACCCTTGGGCTACATGAGCAGTTCTTC.

This clonotype is medium-sized within its sample. This sequence joins TRBV12-3 or TRBV12-4 and TRBJ2-1; TRBD1 matches at 9 bases. The CDR3 has 14 amino acids. The junction had 6 bases not matched to a gene; V was cut back by 5 bases and J by 7 bases. This chain's CDR3 is CASSPTGGWNEQFF. The CDR3 nucleotides read TGTGCCAGCAGTCCAACAGGGGGCTGGAATGAGCAGTTCTTC.

This clonotype is medium-sized (0.01 to 0.1%). The rearrangement uses TRBV12-3 or TRBV12-4 and TRBJ2-1; TRBD1 matches 8 bases. The CDR3 has 15 residues. With 4 bases clipped from V and 6 bases from J, the junction kept 8 bases outside the gene matches. CDR3 DNA sequence: TGTGCCAGCAGTTCGACCGGGACAGGACCCAATGAGCAGTTCTTC. It yields the protein CASSSTGTGPNEQFF.

This clonotype was seen many times. This sequence joins TRBV5-1 and TRBJ2-7; a weak D match, TRBD2 (5 bases). CDR1 and CDR2 from the germline V gene are SGHRS and YFSETQ. The ends were cut back, 3 bases at V and 12 bases at J, with 16 bases in the middle. This CDR3 is built from 12 residues. The CDR3 nucleotides are TGCGCCAGCAGCTCGGACTCCAAAAAAGGGTACTTC. Protein sequence: CASSSDSKKGYF.

This clonotype was recorded a few times. The chain recombines TRBV7-2 with TRBJ1-4, with D uncertain. The CDR3 is 12 residues long. From germline, CDR1 is SGHTA and CDR2 FQGNSA. Trimming left V 3 bases short and J 5 bases short, with 4 bases between. CDR3 loop: CASSLPNEKLFF. The CDR3 region has the DNA TGTGCCAGCAGCTTGCCGAATGAAAAACTGTTTTTT.

In this sample, this clonotype turned up many times. The genes are TRBV29-1 and TRBJ1-2; no clear D. V was trimmed by 5 bases and J by 2 bases, leaving 6 bases between them. Germline CDR1 and CDR2: SQVTM and ANQGSEA. There are 11 residues in the CDR3. CDR3 in DNA: TGCAGCGTTTCCGGAAACTATGGCTACACCTTC. This encodes CSVSGNYGYTF.

This clonotype was seen at least ten times. V usage is TRBV5-6 and J usage is TRBJ1-1; D gene unclear. Trimming shortened V by 2 bases and J by 5 bases, and 16 bases separated the two germline ends. This CDR3 spans 15 amino acids. Germline V CDR1 and CDR2: SGHDT, YYEEEE. CDR3: CASSLISSPRTEAFF. CDR3 in DNA: TGTGCCAGCAGCTTAATATCCAGCCCGAGGACTGAAGCTTTCTTT.

This clonotype was observed many times. This chain uses TRBV12-3 or TRBV12-4 with TRBJ1-2; D not certain. The CDR3 is 12 amino acids. V lost 3 bases, J lost 5 bases, and 7 bases lay in between. In DNA form, the CDR3 reads TGTGCCAGCAGTTTCGGCGGGTATGGCTACACCTTC. It specifies CASSFGGYGYTF.

This rearrangement joins TRBV5-1 to TRBJ1-6; maybe TRBD1 (5 bases). The CDR3 consists of 16 residues. The V and J ends lost 0 bases and 7 bases respectively, with 14 bases between them. Germline V gene lookup returns CDR1 SGHRS and CDR2 YFSETQ. In DNA form, the CDR3 reads TGCGCCAGCAGCTTGGGGGGACGGACCCAGAATTCACCCCTCCACTTT. Protein: CASSLGGRTQNSPLHF.

This clonotype was observed many times. This sequence joins TRBV12-3 or TRBV12-4 and TRBJ1-1; the D gene is possibly TRBD1 (6 bases). V lost 3 bases and J lost 10, with 9 bases in between. CDR3 length: 11 residues. The CDR3 spells CASSFQGGAFF. The CDR3 coding sequence is TGTGCCAGCAGTTTCCAAGGGGGAGCTTTCTTT.

This clonotype was seen a single time. Possible read error: a much larger clone is one base away. This rearrangement joins TRBV5-1 to TRBJ2-6, with 7 bases identical to TRBD2. The CDR3 has 15 amino acids. Germline V lookup: CDR1 SGHRS, CDR2 YFSETQ. CDR3 loop: CANSLERGRANVLTF. In DNA, the CDR3 is TGCGCCAACAGCTTGGAGCGGGGCAGGGCCAACGTCCTGACTTTC.

Many counts were recorded for this clonotype. V and J are TRBV12-3 or TRBV12-4 and TRBJ2-5; unclear D gene. CDR3 length: 14 amino acids. Trimming shortened V by 3 bases and J by 1 base, and 9 bases separated the two germline ends. CDR3 sequence reads: CASSFALRQETQYF. The CDR3 nucleotides read TGTGCCAGCAGTTTCGCCCTCCGCCAAGAGACCCAGTACTTC.

In this sample, this clonotype turned up once. The chain has TRBV11-1 and TRBJ2-5; D is perhaps TRBD1 (6 bases). Looked up from germline, CDR1 is SGHAT and CDR2 is FQDESV (reference sequence). Trimming stripped 4 bases from V and 4 bases from J, with 19 bases between. There are 16 residues in the CDR3. The CDR3 reads CASSSLGQLDIETQYF. In DNA form, the CDR3 reads TGTGCCAGCAGCTCTCTTGGACAGCTGGACATAGAGACCCAGTACTTC.

This clonotype was detected many times. V gene TRBV15 combines with J gene TRBJ1-1, with D maybe TRBD1 (5 bases). The CDR3 loop spans 16 amino acids. Germline-derived CDR1 and CDR2 are LNHNV and YYDKDF (reference sequence). V was clipped by 3 bases and J by 0 bases, with 14 bases between them. This chain's CDR3 is CATSRLGASMNTEAFF. CDR3 nucleotide sequence: TGTGCCACCAGCAGGTTAGGGGCATCCATGAACACTGAAGCTTTCTTT.

This clonotype occurred a few times. V is TRBV6-1 and J is TRBJ2-5; D is perhaps TRBD2 (6 bases). This CDR3 spans 11 amino acids. The germline V and J ends were trimmed by 7 bases and 7 bases, with 10 bases remaining between them. In germline, CDR1 is MNHNS, CDR2 SASEGT. The CDR3 reads CASTNGGTQYF. The CDR3 coding sequence is TGTGCCAGCACAAACGGGGGGACCCAGTACTTC.

Only a few counts were recorded for this clonotype. The rearrangement uses TRBV20-1 and TRBJ2-7; D uncertain. The length of the CDR3 is 12 residues. Germline V gene lookup returns CDR1 DFQATT and CDR2 SNEGSKA (reference sequence). Deletions cut 3 bases from V and 2 bases from J, with 8 bases between. The CDR3 nucleotides are TGCAGTGCTAGTGGCAGAGCCTACGAGCAGTACTTC. This translates into CSASGRAYEQYF.

In this sample, this clonotype turned up many times. J is TRBJ2-7 and V is TRBV10-3, with D unclear. This CDR3 spans 12 amino acids. The V end was cut by 2 bases, the J end by 3 bases, with 5 bases between. The V gene's germline CDR1 is ENHRY and CDR2 SYGVKD. Here the CDR3 reads CAISERLYEQYF. CDR3 in DNA: TGTGCCATCAGTGAGAGACTCTACGAGCAGTACTTC.

The chain has TRBV5-1 and TRBJ1-1; D gene ambiguous. CDR3 length: 13 residues. From germline, CDR1 is SGHRS and CDR2 YFSETQ. V lost 6 bases, J lost 1 base, and 10 bases lay in between. The DNA for the CDR3 is TGCGCCAGCATCGGGATCGAGAACACTGAAGCTTTCTTT. It is translated as CASIGIENTEAFF.

This clonotype was detected a few times. The chain uses TRBV5-8 and TRBJ1-1; TRBD1 matches 9 bases. Germline V CDR1 and CDR2: SGHTS, YDEGEE. V trimming: 4 bases; J trimming: 5 bases; junction bases outside the gene matches: 6. The CDR3 runs 14 residues. CDR3 in amino acids: CASSVGTGRTEAFF. The DNA for the CDR3 is TGTGCCAGCAGCGTGGGGACAGGGCGAACTGAAGCTTTCTTT.